Reported below is one T cell receptor beta chain. Germline V gene data show CDR1 as KGHDR and CDR2 as SFDVKD. Trimming left V 4 bases short and J 11 bases short, with 13 bases between. The CDR3 length is 12 residues. The entry originates in a study of blood T cells in healthy people across ages. Sample-barcoded 5' priming and a J-beta primer mix drove a second PCR of roughly 7 to 11 cycles. TCRdb recomputed calls from the 5' RACE reads with MiXCR, one row per CDR3 protein. The table lists over 700,000 distinct CDR3 sequences, roughly 50% of them singletons. The specimen sequenced was blood. The sequence came from a man aged 80 or over in good health. The chain has TRBV24-1 and TRBJ2-5; possible D gene TRBD1, 5 bases. In DNA form, the CDR3 reads TGTGCCACCAGTGACCAGGGAAATGAGCAGTACTTC. Translating gives CATSDQGNEQYF.